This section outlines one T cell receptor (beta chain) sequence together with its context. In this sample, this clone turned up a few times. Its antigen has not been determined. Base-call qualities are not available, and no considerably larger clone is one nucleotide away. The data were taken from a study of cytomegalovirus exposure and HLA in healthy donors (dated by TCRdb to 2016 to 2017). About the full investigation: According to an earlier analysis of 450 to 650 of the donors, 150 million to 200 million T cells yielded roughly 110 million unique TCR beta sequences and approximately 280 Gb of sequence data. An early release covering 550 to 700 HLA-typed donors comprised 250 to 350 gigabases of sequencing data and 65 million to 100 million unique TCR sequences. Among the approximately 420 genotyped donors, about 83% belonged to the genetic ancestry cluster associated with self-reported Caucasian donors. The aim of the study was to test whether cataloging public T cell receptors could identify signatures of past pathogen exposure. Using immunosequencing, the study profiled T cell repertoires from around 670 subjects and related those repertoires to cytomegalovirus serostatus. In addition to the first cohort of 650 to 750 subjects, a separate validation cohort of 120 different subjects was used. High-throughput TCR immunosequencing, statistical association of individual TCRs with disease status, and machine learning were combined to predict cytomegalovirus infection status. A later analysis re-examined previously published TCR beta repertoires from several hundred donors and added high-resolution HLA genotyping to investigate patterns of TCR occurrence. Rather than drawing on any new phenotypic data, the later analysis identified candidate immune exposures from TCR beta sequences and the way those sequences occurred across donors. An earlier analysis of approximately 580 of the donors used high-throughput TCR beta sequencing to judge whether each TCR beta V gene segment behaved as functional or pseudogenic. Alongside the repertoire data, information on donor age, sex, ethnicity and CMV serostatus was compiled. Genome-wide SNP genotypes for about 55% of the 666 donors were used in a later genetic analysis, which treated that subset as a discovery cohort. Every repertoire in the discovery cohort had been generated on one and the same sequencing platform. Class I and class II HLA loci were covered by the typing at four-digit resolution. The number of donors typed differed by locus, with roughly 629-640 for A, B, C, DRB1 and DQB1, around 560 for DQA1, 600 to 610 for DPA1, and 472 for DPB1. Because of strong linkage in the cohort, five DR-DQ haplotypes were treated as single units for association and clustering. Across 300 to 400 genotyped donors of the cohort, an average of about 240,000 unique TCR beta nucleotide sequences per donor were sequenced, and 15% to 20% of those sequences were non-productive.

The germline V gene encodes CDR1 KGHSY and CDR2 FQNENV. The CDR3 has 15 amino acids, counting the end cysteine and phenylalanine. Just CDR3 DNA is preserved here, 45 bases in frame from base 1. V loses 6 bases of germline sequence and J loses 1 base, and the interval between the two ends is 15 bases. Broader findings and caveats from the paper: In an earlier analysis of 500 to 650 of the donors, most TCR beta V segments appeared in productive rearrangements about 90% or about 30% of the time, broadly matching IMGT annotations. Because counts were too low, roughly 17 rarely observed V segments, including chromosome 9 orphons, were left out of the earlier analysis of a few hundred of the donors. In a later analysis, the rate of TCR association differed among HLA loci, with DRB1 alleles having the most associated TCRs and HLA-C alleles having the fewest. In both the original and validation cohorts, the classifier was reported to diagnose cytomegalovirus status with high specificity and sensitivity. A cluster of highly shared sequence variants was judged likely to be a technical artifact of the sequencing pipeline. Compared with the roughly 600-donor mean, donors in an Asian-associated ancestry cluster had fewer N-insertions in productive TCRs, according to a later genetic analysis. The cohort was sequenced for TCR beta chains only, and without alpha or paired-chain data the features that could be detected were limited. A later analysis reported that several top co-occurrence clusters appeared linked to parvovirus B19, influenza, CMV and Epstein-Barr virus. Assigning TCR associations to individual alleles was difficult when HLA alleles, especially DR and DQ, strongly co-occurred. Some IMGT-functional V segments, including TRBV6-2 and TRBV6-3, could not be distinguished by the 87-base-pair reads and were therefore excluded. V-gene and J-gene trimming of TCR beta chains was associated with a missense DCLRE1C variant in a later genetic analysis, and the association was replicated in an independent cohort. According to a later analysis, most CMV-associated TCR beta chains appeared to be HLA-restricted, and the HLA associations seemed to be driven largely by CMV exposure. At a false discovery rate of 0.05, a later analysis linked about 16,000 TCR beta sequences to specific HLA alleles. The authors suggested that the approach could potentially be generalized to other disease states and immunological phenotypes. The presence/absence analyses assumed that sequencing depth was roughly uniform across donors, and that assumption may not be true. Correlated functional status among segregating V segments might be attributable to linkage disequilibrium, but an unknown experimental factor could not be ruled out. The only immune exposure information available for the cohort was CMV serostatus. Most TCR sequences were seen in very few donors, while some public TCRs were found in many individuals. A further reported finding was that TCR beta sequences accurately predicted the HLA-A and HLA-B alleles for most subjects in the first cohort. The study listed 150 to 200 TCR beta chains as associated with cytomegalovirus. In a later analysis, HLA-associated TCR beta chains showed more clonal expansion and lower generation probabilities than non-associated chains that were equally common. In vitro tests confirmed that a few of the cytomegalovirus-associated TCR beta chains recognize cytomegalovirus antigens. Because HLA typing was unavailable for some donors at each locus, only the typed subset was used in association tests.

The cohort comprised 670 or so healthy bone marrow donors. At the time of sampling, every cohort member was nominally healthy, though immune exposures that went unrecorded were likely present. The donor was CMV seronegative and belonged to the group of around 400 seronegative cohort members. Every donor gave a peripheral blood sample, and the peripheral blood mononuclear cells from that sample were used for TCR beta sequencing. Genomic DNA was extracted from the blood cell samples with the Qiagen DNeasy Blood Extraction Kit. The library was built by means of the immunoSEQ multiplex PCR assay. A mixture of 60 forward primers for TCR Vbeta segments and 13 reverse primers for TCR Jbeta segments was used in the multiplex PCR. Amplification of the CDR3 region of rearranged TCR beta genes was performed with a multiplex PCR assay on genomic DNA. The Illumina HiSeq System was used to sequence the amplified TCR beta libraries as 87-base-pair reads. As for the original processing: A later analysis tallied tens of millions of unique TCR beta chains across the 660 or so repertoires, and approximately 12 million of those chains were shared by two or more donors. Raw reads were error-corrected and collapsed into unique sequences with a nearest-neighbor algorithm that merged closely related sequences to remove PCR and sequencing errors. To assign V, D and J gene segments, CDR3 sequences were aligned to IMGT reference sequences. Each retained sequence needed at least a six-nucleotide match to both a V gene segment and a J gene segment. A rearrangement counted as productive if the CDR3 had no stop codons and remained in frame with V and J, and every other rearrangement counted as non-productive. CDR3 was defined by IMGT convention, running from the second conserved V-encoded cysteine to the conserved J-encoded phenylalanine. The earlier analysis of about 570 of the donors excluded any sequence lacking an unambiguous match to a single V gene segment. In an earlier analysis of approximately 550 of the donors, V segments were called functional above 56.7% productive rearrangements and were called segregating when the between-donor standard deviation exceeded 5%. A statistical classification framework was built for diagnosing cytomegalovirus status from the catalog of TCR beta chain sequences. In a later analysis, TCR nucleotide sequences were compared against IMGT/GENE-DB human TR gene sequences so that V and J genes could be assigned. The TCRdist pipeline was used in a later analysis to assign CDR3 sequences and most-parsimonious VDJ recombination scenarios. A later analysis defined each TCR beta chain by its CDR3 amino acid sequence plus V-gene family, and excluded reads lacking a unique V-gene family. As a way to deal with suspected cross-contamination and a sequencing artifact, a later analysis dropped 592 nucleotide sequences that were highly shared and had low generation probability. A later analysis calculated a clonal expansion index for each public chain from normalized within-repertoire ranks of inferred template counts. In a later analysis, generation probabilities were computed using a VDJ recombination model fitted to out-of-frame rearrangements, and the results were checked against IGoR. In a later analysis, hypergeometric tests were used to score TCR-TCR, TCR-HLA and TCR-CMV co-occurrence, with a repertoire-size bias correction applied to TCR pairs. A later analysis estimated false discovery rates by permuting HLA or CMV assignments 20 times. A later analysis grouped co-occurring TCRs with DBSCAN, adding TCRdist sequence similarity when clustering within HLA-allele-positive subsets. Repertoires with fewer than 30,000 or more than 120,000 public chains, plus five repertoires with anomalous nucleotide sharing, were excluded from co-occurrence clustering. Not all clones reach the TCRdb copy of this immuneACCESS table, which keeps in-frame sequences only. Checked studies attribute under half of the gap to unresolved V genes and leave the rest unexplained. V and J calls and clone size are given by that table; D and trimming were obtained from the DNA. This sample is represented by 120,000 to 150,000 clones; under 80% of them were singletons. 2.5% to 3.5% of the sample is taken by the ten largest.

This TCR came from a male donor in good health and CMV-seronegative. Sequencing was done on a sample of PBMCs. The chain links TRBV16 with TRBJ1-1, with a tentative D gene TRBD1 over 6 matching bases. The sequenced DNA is TGTGCCAGCAGACCCACTACAGGGACGAACACTGAAGCTTTCTTT. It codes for CASRPTTGTNTEAFF. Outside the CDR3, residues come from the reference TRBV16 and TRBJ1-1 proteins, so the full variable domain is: GEEVAQTPKHLVRGEGQKAKLYCAPIKGHSYVFWYQQVLKNEFKFLISFQNENVFDETGMPKERFSAKCLPNSPCSLEIQATKLEDSAVYFCASRPTTGTNTEAFFGQGTRLTVV.